This T cell receptor beta chain came from a study of neurological immune-mediated disorders (dated by TCRdb to between 2018 and 2020). Study-level background: Among the 35 or so multiple sclerosis patients, relapsing-remitting MS was present in around 30 and secondary progressive MS was present in 3. The cohort was made up of approximately 71 subjects, consisting of around 15 HAM/TSP patients, roughly 35 multiple sclerosis patients and about 20 healthy controls. The approximately 96 TCR-beta libraries covered PBMC samples along with longitudinal samples, technical triplicates, and paired sorted CD4+ and CD8+ T-cell subsets. Using UMI-based sequencing, the study compared peripheral blood TCR-beta repertoires from patients with HTLV-I-associated myelopathy (HAM/TSP), patients with multiple sclerosis, and healthy controls. General conclusions and limits of the study: The MS cluster was not associated with any clinical or MRI features, and the authors stated that larger cohorts are needed. No identical CDR3 amino acid sequences were shared among expanded clones across subjects, suggesting private TCR-beta repertoires in all groups. Phylogenetic analysis grouped repertoires from 18 of 34 MS patients into a cluster of related CDR3 sequences, suggesting a possible repertoire-level signature. The highest TCR clonal expansion was observed in HAM/TSP patients, whereas the lowest was observed in MS patients, even when compared with healthy controls.

This clonotype has ten or more counts. The clone's antigen remains unknown. Per-nucleotide qualities are absent, and no much larger clonotype sits a single base away. cDNA was synthesized by template-switch 5'RACE using a primer with a 10-nucleotide random unique molecular identifier that tagged each TCR transcript. Each sequencing run produced over 200 million TCR-beta sequences covering 15-18 subjects. Total RNA was extracted with the RNeasy kit. TCR-beta VDJ regions were amplified with primers for the TCR constant region and the 5'RACE anchor, using the KAPA Real-time Library Amplification kit. A first PCR added sample indexes and Illumina adaptors, after which a second PCR increased the library yield. The roughly 650 bp TCR product was size-selected on a 2% E-gel SizeSelection system after Ampure bead purification. Before pooling, library quality was checked on a Bioanalyzer, concentration was measured with Qubit, and libraries were quantified with the Kapa Library Quantification kit. An Illumina HiSeq 2500 was used to sequence the libraries paired-end at 2 x 150 bp. To increase sequence diversity, roughly 24-31% phiX was spiked into each library pool. The original pipeline was this. Quality-filtered reads were processed with the UMI-based MiGEC pipeline, which removed over 80% of raw TCR sequences during error correction. VDJ genes were aligned to IMGT germline references, and each clonotype was defined by a unique CDR3 amino acid sequence together with V-J genes. VDJtools evaluated clonal expansion, Shannon diversity and CDR3 relatedness (CalcPairwiseDistances, ClusterSamples); CLCbio workbench built phylogenetic trees. A clone was classed as expanded if it had 8 or more unique UMIs, a cutoff based on coefficient-of-variation modelling across technical triplicates. TCRdb trimmed the raw reads at Q25, called clones with MiXCR and kept productive beta chains. Each record represents a unique CDR3 protein, reported with the most common genes and DNA among its rows. The V and J calls follow TCRdb's processing rather than the paper's. Across this sample there are about 55,000 distinct CDR3 sequences, with roughly 4.6% seen only once. The ten largest clones add up to 2.9% of the sample.

For unsorted PBMC libraries, 2 million PBMCs were used after storage in RNAlater at -80 degrees C until RNA extraction. Multiple sclerosis patients were enrolled in a US clinical protocol evaluating disease progression by magnetic resonance imaging. Peripheral blood underwent Ficoll-Hypaque density gradient centrifugation to isolate PBMCs, which were then cryopreserved in liquid nitrogen. CDR1 and CDR2 are read off the germline V gene as SGHDT and YYEEEE. There are 16 amino acids in the CDR3, from cysteine to phenylalanine inclusive. CDR3 DNA is the only sequence kept; it has 48 bases, read in frame from the first base. V is cut by 1 base and J by 1 base, and the space between the germline ends is 14 bases.

Rearrangement joined TRBV5-6 to TRBJ2-5; the D gene lacks a confident call. The sequencing sample was made of PBMCs. The sequence came from a man in his forties or fifties with multiple sclerosis. The DNA sequence is TGTGCCAGCAGCTTGATGGGTGGCTATCTCCAAGAGACCCAGTACTTC. It specifies CASSLMGGYLQETQYF.